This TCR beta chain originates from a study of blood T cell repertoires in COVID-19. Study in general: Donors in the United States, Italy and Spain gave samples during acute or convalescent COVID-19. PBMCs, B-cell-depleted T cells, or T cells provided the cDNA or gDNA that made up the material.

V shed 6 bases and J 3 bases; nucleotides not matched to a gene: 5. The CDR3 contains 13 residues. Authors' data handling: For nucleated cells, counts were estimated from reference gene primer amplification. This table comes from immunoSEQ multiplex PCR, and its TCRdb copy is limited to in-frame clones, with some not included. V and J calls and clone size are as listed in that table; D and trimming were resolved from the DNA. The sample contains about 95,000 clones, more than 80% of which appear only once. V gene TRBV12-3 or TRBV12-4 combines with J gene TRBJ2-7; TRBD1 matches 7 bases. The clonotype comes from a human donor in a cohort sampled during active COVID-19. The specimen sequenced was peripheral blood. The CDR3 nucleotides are TGTGCCAGCAGATGGGACAGCTACTACGAGCAGTACTTC. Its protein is CASRWDSYYEQYF.